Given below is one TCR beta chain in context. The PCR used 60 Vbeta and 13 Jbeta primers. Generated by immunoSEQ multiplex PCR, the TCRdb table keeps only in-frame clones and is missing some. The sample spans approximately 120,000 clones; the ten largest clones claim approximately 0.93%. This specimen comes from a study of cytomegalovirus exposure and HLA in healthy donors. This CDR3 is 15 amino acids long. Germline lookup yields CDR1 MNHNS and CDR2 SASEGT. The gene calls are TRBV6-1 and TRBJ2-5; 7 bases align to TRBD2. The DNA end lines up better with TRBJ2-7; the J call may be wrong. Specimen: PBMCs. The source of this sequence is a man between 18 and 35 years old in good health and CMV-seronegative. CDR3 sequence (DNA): TGTGCCAGCAGTAGAACGAGCGGGGTTATTTACGAGCAGTACTTC. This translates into CASSRTSGVIYEQYF.